The rows below give T cell receptor beta chains drawn from one sample of a study of T cells in Graves' hyperthyroidism and ophthalmopathy. Via MiXCR, TCRdb re-called the multiplex PCR reads, giving one row per CDR3 protein. The sample includes some 180,000 distinct CDR3 sequences, around a sixth of them seen just once. Sequencing was carried out using blood. The receptors shown here come from a woman in her fifties or sixties with Graves' hyperthyroidism. CDR3s include the opening cysteine and the closing phenylalanine or tryptophan. A D gene is named only where the DNA matches it firmly. Size is stated for part of the rows, as once, few or many counts, or as a class when the clone is expanded.

clone size: many; V gene: TRBV6-2/TRBV6-3; D gene: TRBD1; J gene: TRBJ2-2; CDR3 DNA: TGTGCCAGCAGTTACAGGGGGCCGAACACCGGGGAGCTGTTTTTT; CDR3 protein: CASSYRGPNTGELFF
clone size: .; V gene: TRBV5-1; D gene: TRBD2; J gene: TRBJ2-7; CDR3 DNA: TGCGCCAGCAGCTTGGGACTAGCGGACTACGAGCAGTACTTC; CDR3 protein: CASSLGLADYEQYF
clone size: .; V gene: TRBV7-3; D gene: TRBD2; J gene: TRBJ2-3; CDR3 DNA: TGTGCCAGCAGCTTAACGTCAGCGGGAGGGCTACCGGGCACAGATACGCAGTATTTT; CDR3 protein: CASSLTSAGGLPGTDTQYF
clone size: few; V gene: TRBV6-4; D gene: .; J gene: TRBJ2-1; CDR3 DNA: TGTGCCAGCAGTGCCTCAGTGGGGAGCTCCTACAATGAGCAGTTCTTC; CDR3 protein: CASSASVGSSYNEQFF
clone size: .; V gene: TRBV11-1; D gene: .; J gene: TRBJ2-5; CDR3 DNA: TGTGCCAGCAGCGGACCGTTTGGGGGCGAAGAGACCCAGTACTTC; CDR3 protein: CASSGPFGGEETQYF
clone size: many; V gene: TRBV5-5; D gene: .; J gene: TRBJ1-2; CDR3 DNA: TGTGCCAGCAGCCTTGGGAGGGACTATGGCTACACCTTC; CDR3 protein: CASSLGRDYGYTF
clone size: many; V gene: TRBV12-3/TRBV12-4; D gene: TRBD2; J gene: TRBJ2-5; CDR3 DNA: TGTGCCAGCAGCCCTAGGACAGCGGGAGTGGAGACCCAGTACTTC; CDR3 protein: CASSPRTAGVETQYF
clone size: few; V gene: TRBV7-9; D gene: .; J gene: TRBJ1-6; CDR3 DNA: TGTGCCAGCAGCTTAGAGGAGGGAGTACATTCACCCCTCCACTTT; CDR3 protein: CASSLEEGVHSPLHF
clone size: few; V gene: TRBV7-9; D gene: TRBD1; J gene: TRBJ1-2; CDR3 DNA: TGTGCCAGCAGCTTAGCGCACCCCGGGACAGGGCATGGCTACACCTTC; CDR3 protein: CASSLAHPGTGHGYTF
clone size: few; V gene: TRBV5-1; D gene: TRBD1; J gene: TRBJ1-1; CDR3 DNA: TGCGCCAGCAGCGAGAACCCGACAGGGCGTCCTACTGAAGCTTTCTTT; CDR3 protein: CASSENPTGRPTEAFF
clone size: many; V gene: TRBV12-3/TRBV12-4; D gene: .; J gene: TRBJ1-2; CDR3 DNA: TGTGCCAGCAGTTTCACAGGGAAAAATTCTTATGGCTACACCTTC; CDR3 protein: CASSFTGKNSYGYTF
clone size: many; V gene: TRBV5-1; D gene: .; J gene: TRBJ2-3; CDR3 DNA: TGCGCCAGCAGCTTTACAGGGCCCTACGGCACAGATACGCAGTATTTT; CDR3 protein: CASSFTGPYGTDTQYF
clone size: many; V gene: TRBV6-1; D gene: .; J gene: TRBJ1-5; CDR3 DNA: TGTGCCAGCGTCAACGTTGGTCAGCCCCAGCATTTT; CDR3 protein: CASVNVGQPQHF
clone size: .; V gene: TRBV5-1; D gene: .; J gene: TRBJ2-2; CDR3 DNA: TGCGCCAGCAGCTCGGACAGATACACCGGGGAGCTGTTTTTT; CDR3 protein: CASSSDRYTGELFF
clone size: .; V gene: TRBV12-3/TRBV12-4; D gene: TRBD1; J gene: TRBJ1-5; CDR3 DNA: TGTGCCAGCAGACGGGGACAGCCCTTTGATCAGCCCCAGCATTTT; CDR3 protein: CASRRGQPFDQPQHF
clone size: many; V gene: TRBV12-3/TRBV12-4; D gene: .; J gene: TRBJ2-3; CDR3 DNA: TGTGCCAGCAGTTCGGACATCCAAGGCACAGATACGCAGTATTTT; CDR3 protein: CASSSDIQGTDTQYF
clone size: .; V gene: TRBV3-1; D gene: TRBD1; J gene: TRBJ2-5; CDR3 DNA: TGTGCCAGCAGCAACTCCGGGACAGGGTGGATGGAGACCCAGTACTTC; CDR3 protein: CASSNSGTGWMETQYF
clone size: few; V gene: TRBV19; D gene: .; J gene: TRBJ1-2; CDR3 DNA: TGTGCCAGTAGTATCGCCAGGGCTGGTGGCTACACCTTC; CDR3 protein: CASSIARAGGYTF
clone size: many; V gene: TRBV18; D gene: .; J gene: TRBJ1-1; CDR3 DNA: TGTGCCAGCTCACCACAAAACGGAATGAACACTGAAGCTTTCTTT; CDR3 protein: CASSPQNGMNTEAFF
clone size: many; V gene: TRBV20-1; D gene: TRBD2; J gene: TRBJ2-7; CDR3 DNA: TGCAGTGCTAGAGGTATTGCGGGAGGCTCCTACGAGCAGTACTTC; CDR3 protein: CSARGIAGGSYEQYF
clone size: few; V gene: TRBV4-2; D gene: .; J gene: TRBJ2-1; CDR3 DNA: TGTGCCAGCAGCCGGGGGCCGGTGGACGACCTTTACAATGAGCAGTTCTTC; CDR3 protein: CASSRGPVDDLYNEQFF
clone size: .; V gene: TRBV6-5; D gene: TRBD1; J gene: TRBJ2-4; CDR3 DNA: TGTGCCAGCAGTTATTCCCCCAGGGGGTTTGGCAAAAACATTCAGTACTTC; CDR3 protein: CASSYSPRGFGKNIQYF
clone size: few; V gene: TRBV5-6; D gene: .; J gene: TRBJ1-6; CDR3 DNA: TGTGCCAGCAGCTGGCAGGATACCCGTTCACCCCTCCACTTT; CDR3 protein: CASSWQDTRSPLHF
clone size: few; V gene: TRBV29-1; D gene: .; J gene: TRBJ2-7; CDR3 DNA: TGCAGCGCGATAGCGGTAAGCTCCTACGAGCAGTACTTC; CDR3 protein: CSAIAVSSYEQYF
clone size: many; V gene: TRBV19; D gene: .; J gene: TRBJ2-3; CDR3 DNA: TGTGCCAGTAGTAACCTTGGGTCAGCAACAGATACGCAGTATTTT; CDR3 protein: CASSNLGSATDTQYF
clone size: many; V gene: TRBV2; D gene: TRBD2; J gene: TRBJ2-3; CDR3 DNA: TGTGCCAGCAGTGTGGTCGGGAGGGCCGGGGATACGCAGTATTTT; CDR3 protein: CASSVVGRAGDTQYF
clone size: many; V gene: TRBV27; D gene: TRBD1; J gene: TRBJ2-7; CDR3 DNA: TGTGCCAGCAGCGACGGACAGGTATCCTACGAGCAGTACTTC; CDR3 protein: CASSDGQVSYEQYF
clone size: many; V gene: TRBV6-1; D gene: .; J gene: TRBJ2-3; CDR3 DNA: TGTGCCAGCAGTGAGGGGTGGGACTCGACAGATACGCAGTATTTT; CDR3 protein: CASSEGWDSTDTQYF
clone size: many; V gene: TRBV5-1; D gene: TRBD2; J gene: TRBJ2-3; CDR3 DNA: TGCGCCAGCAGCTTGGAGCGGGGGGGGACAGATACGCAGTATTTT; CDR3 protein: CASSLERGGTDTQYF